The rows below give T cell receptor beta chains drawn from one sample of a study of shared clonotypes between healthy human individuals. Clones were sequenced by immunoSEQ multiplex PCR, and TCRdb holds only the in-frame ones, with some missing. The top ten clones hold roughly 1.8% of a sample with millions of clones, approximately 94% of them seen once. Sequencing was performed on naive CD8+ T cells from PBMCs. Receptors originate from a man younger than 35 in good health. Some clones in this sample may be carry-over from other donors' samples. The CDR3 runs from the conserved cysteine through the conserved F or W. The order of the fields is V gene, CDR3 protein.

v_gene: TRBV2
CDR3aa: CANRGLAETYNEQFF

v_gene: TRBV10-1
CDR3aa: CAREGLAGLPTTGELFF

v_gene: TRBV11-2
CDR3aa: CASSAGHPYEQYF

v_gene: TRBV10-1
CDR3aa: CATPNLDDNVLTF

v_gene: TRBV5-4
CDR3aa: CASSNRQEDPLSSGNTIYF

v_gene: TRBV10-3
CDR3aa: CAISETQGYTF

v_gene: TRBV7-9
CDR3aa: CASSPFDIGRGTEAFF

v_gene: TRBV7-9
CDR3aa: CASSLLVGSYEQYF

v_gene: TRBV9
CDR3aa: CASSVAQGAYEKLFF

v_gene: TRBV27
CDR3aa: CASSLDPGLAASWYF

v_gene: TRBV9
CDR3aa: CASSAHSGGAKNIQYF

v_gene: TRBV15
CDR3aa: CATSRTQRETGDHGYTF

v_gene: TRBV27
CDR3aa: CASSPGGDQNLLTDTQYF

v_gene: TRBV11-2
CDR3aa: CASSFGTASYEQYF

v_gene: TRBV27
CDR3aa: CASRNRDSFYEQYF

v_gene: TRBV30
CDR3aa: CAWIRGLHTGELFF

v_gene: TRBV27
CDR3aa: CASTPSAAVGYGYTF

v_gene: TRBV9
CDR3aa: CASSSRPDSVANTGELFF

v_gene: TRBV7-7
CDR3aa: CASSSSTRPGVEQYF

v_gene: TRBV6-5
CDR3aa: CASSYSAGEGVQPQHF

v_gene: TRBV29-1
CDR3aa: CSIQRTSGRTDTQYF

v_gene: TRBV27
CDR3aa: CASSDRGLGEAFF

v_gene: TRBV27
CDR3aa: CASSLTVNTEAFF

v_gene: TRBV27
CDR3aa: CASSLLFGGQPQHF

v_gene: TRBV11-2
CDR3aa: CASSLGGRVANYGYTF

v_gene: TRBV27
CDR3aa: CASSRRYTGELFF

v_gene: TRBV2
CDR3aa: CASSLGPVATNEKLFF

v_gene: TRBV4-1
CDR3aa: CASSPGLLAGLVEQFF

v_gene: TRBV27
CDR3aa: CASRAHLDSKDTQYF

v_gene: TRBV4-1
CDR3aa: CASSQAASGRPTSYNEQFF

v_gene: TRBV4-1
CDR3aa: CASSQVPGATEAFF

v_gene: TRBV27
CDR3aa: CASQGGIGSQPQHF

v_gene: TRBV5-4
CDR3aa: CASSPGGEQFF

v_gene: TRBV11-2
CDR3aa: CASSKRQVQAKNIQYF

v_gene: TRBV4-1
CDR3aa: CASSQDPGEDTQYF

v_gene: TRBV5-5
CDR3aa: CASSVTGTGNQPQHF

v_gene: TRBV29-1
CDR3aa: CSVDLGTIYGYTF

v_gene: TRBV7-3
CDR3aa: CASSLIRGGTGELFF

v_gene: TRBV21-1
CDR3aa: CASSKALSLGQGDEKLFF

v_gene: TRBV27
CDR3aa: CASSMTVPSSYEQYF

v_gene: TRBV29-1
CDR3aa: CSAGPASGGELFF

v_gene: TRBV9
CDR3aa: CASSPRVSSYEQYF

v_gene: TRBV5-1
CDR3aa: CASSLAPRSEQYF

v_gene: TRBV5-1
CDR3aa: CASSLTRHYEQYF

v_gene: TRBV27
CDR3aa: CASSGGATGVLGYTF

v_gene: TRBV5-6
CDR3aa: CASSFSSGDEQYF

v_gene: TRBV11-3
CDR3aa: CASSPWTSGNNEQFF

v_gene: TRBV28
CDR3aa: CASSLGYEQYF

v_gene: TRBV27
CDR3aa: CASSLVSGSSYEQYF

v_gene: TRBV9
CDR3aa: CASSAEGIPNTEAFF

v_gene: TRBV5-3
CDR3aa: CARSSHGLALGDEQYF

v_gene: TRBV27
CDR3aa: CATARGPRNTEAFF

v_gene: TRBV30
CDR3aa: CAWSVRWTAITNTGELFF

v_gene: TRBV6-5
CDR3aa: CASSYSSSGSYNEQFF